The clone carrying this T cell receptor (beta chain) was counted a single time. The data derive from a study of blood T cell repertoires in COVID-19. On the study more broadly: Samples came from the United States, Italy and Spain, spanning acute and convalescent COVID-19. The analysed material was cDNA or gDNA that came from T cells, B-cell-depleted T cells, or PBMCs.

In the original analysis: Amplification of reference gene primers was used by the study to estimate nucleated cell counts. Clones were sequenced by immunoSEQ multiplex PCR, and TCRdb holds only the in-frame ones, with some missing. The V and J calls and clone size were taken over from that table, and D and trimming were inferred from the DNA. The table shows approximately 100,000 clones, with approximately 86% occurring only once. Recruits, aged about 18 to 90 years, lived in about two dozen US areas. This TCR came from a woman in her forties or fifties who had recovered from COVID-19. Sequences were obtained from PBMCs or T cells enriched from blood (not recorded which).

This CDR3 is CASSLTRENTEAFF. The DNA of the CDR3 is TGTGCCAGCAGTTTAACTCGGGAGAACACTGAAGCTTTCTTT. The chain employs TRBV6-5 and TRBJ1-1; the D is unclear. V lost 4 bases to trimming and J lost 1 base, with 10 bases between them. This CDR3 contains 14 residues. CDR1 and CDR2 from the germline V gene are MNHEY and SVGAGI.